This T cell receptor (beta chain) was found in a study of cytomegalovirus exposure and HLA in healthy donors. Findings and caveats of the study: Evidence from a later analysis indicated that most CMV-associated TCR beta chains looked HLA-restricted.

The primer mix had 60 Vbeta and 13 Jbeta primers. The table came from immunoSEQ multiplex PCR; TCRdb's copy has only in-frame clones and leaves some out. There are about 100,000 clones in the sample; about four fifths occur only once, and around 4.2% lies in the top ten. Comment on this clone: Antigen unknown.

Sequencing used PBMCs. The clonotype originates from a woman aged 70 to 79 in good health and CMV-seropositive.

The CDR3 DNA follows: TGCGCCAGCGGACTAGCGGGAGACTACAATGAGCAGTTCTTC. Residues: CASGLAGDYNEQFF. This chain connects TRBV4-1 to TRBJ2-1; 13 nucleotides align to TRBD2. Germline V gives CDR1 MGHRA, CDR2 YSYEKL. This CDR3 spans 14 amino acids. The V gene end was trimmed by 8 bases and the J gene end by 3 bases; junction bases not matched to a gene: 1.